The 13 T cell receptor beta chains reported below all come from one sample, sequenced in a study of regulatory T cells in long-lasting Graves disease. The time point is: persistent/refractory GD, antithyroid drugs over 5 years with positive TRAb. Researchers made the TCR library from RNA that was extracted from PBMCs. CDR3 regions were amplified by Arm-PCR using iRepertoire HTBI primers to build TCR beta libraries. TCRdb processed the multiplex PCR reads anew with MiXCR; each CDR3 protein has one entry. The table has around 500,000 distinct CDR3 sequences, around 20% seen once. Sequences were derived from peripheral blood mononuclear cells (PBMCs), sampled when the disease was refractory, from a patient treated with antithyroid drugs. The receptor source for this set is a female donor with Graves disease.

In its sample, this clonotype was seen a few times. V usage is TRBV27 and J usage is TRBJ1-5, with TRBD1 identical over 11 bases. CDR1 is MNHEY and CDR2 is SMNVEV in the germline V gene (reference sequence). The CDR3 contains 16 residues. J lost 7 bases, V lost 2 bases, and 7 bases had no gene match. The CDR3 bases are TGTGCCAGCAGTTTAACCGGGACAGGGGGGTTCCAGCCCCAGCATTTT. This encodes CASSLTGTGGFQPQHF.

With respect to this clonotype: In this CDR3 the conserved last residue, phenylalanine or tryptophan, is missing, so a read error is likely. This chain joins TRBV25-1 and TRBJ1-2, with D possibly being TRBD1 (5 bases). Trimming removed 3 bases at V and 0 bases at J, with 8 bases between. The germline CDR1 and CDR2 sequences are MGHDK and SYGVNS. This CDR3 has 14 amino acids. The CDR3 spells CASSDPGPNYGYTS. Here the CDR3 DNA reads TGTGCCAGCAGTGATCCAGGGCCTAACTATGGCTACACCTCC.

This chain connects TRBV10-2 to TRBJ1-2; TRBD1 agrees at 7 bases. V trimming: 2 bases; J trimming: 4 bases; junction bases outside the gene matches: 1. The CDR3 sequence is 13 residues long. Germline V gene lookup returns CDR1 WSHSY and CDR2 SAAADI. CDR3 in DNA: TGCGCCAGCAGTGAGAGGGGGCTCTATGGCTACACCTTC. Encoded protein: CASSERGLYGYTF.

Ten or more counts support this clonotype. This chain connects TRBV6-1 to TRBJ2-7, with D unclear. This CDR3 has 15 residues. The ends were cut back, 1 base at V and 1 base at J, with 11 bases in the middle. The germline V gene encodes CDR1 MNHNS and CDR2 SASEGT. The CDR3 spells CASSEGSSFSYEQYF. CDR3 DNA sequence: TGTGCCAGCAGTGAAGGGTCGTCCTTTTCCTACGAGCAGTACTTC.

The V call is TRBV12-3 or TRBV12-4, the J call TRBJ1-1, with 10 bases matching TRBD1. The CDR3 is 16 amino acids. V lost 5 bases, J lost 6 bases, and 12 bases stayed unmatched. CDR3 sequence (DNA): TGTGCCAGCAGTCCGCACCCTTGGACAGGGGGGTCTGAAGCTTTCTTT. Encoded protein: CASSPHPWTGGSEAFF.

This clonotype appeared many times. The J gene is TRBJ2-4, the V gene TRBV28; D might be TRBD1 (6 bases). Germline CDR1 is MDHEN and CDR2 is SYDVKM. Trimming removed 10 bases at V and 9 bases at J, with 25 bases between. The CDR3 sequence is 15 residues long. As DNA, the CDR3 is TGTGCCACGAATAAGGCAGGGGCAGGCAATGCCATTCAGTACTTC. Translating gives CATNKAGAGNAIQYF.

This chain joins TRBV20-1 and TRBJ2-6; 8 bases line up with TRBD2. CDR3 length equals 16 residues. CDR1 is DFQATT and CDR2 is SNEGSKA in the germline V gene (reference sequence). J lost 3 bases, V lost 7 bases, and 11 bases had no gene match. This CDR3 reads CSVSAGVHDGANVLTF. CDR3 sequence (DNA): TGCAGTGTTTCAGCGGGAGTCCACGATGGGGCCAACGTCCTGACTTTC.

This chain joins TRBV7-9 and TRBJ2-7, with a possible D match to TRBD1 (6 bases). The germline V gene has CDR1 SEHNR and CDR2 FQNEAQ (reference sequence). The V and J ends lost 5 bases and 0 bases respectively, with 8 bases between them. This CDR3 comprises 13 residues. The DNA for the CDR3 is TGTGCCAGCAGCGGACAGACCTCCTACGAGCAGTACTTC. It codes for CASSGQTSYEQYF.

This chain links TRBV5-1 with TRBJ2-7, with 7 nucleotides matching TRBD1. With 4 bases clipped from V and 2 bases from J, the junction kept 6 bases outside the gene matches. The germline V gene has CDR1 SGHRS and CDR2 YFSETQ. The CDR3 contains 14 residues. CDR3 loop: CASSTGTVTYEQYF. In nucleotides, the CDR3 is TGCGCCAGCAGCACCGGGACAGTCACCTACGAGCAGTACTTC.

The gene calls are TRBV20-1 and TRBJ2-7, with 7 bases identical to TRBD2. The V gene end was trimmed by 2 bases and the J gene end by 1 base; junction bases not matched to a gene: 11. The CDR3 sequence is 16 residues long. Germline values: CDR1 DFQATT, CDR2 SNEGSKA (reference sequence). CDR3 sequence reads: CSARPPFGGGSYEQYF. The CDR3, as DNA: TGCAGTGCTAGACCCCCTTTTGGCGGGGGATCCTACGAGCAGTACTTC.

This clonotype appeared a few times. This chain uses TRBV3-1 with TRBJ2-1; the match to TRBD2 covers 9 bases. The J segment lost 1 base and the V segment lost 0 bases, leaving 10 bases of the junction unmatched. CDR1 LGHDT and CDR2 YNNKEL come from the germline V gene (reference sequence). This CDR3 is 19 amino acids long. CDR3 region: CASSQDWTSGRQSYNEQFF. CDR3 DNA sequence: TGTGCCAGCAGCCAAGACTGGACCAGCGGGAGGCAGTCCTACAATGAGCAGTTCTTC.

This clonotype was counted many times. This chain joins TRBV6-1 and TRBJ2-7; D gene unclear. Germline assignment: CDR1 MNHNS and CDR2 SASEGT. This CDR3 has 12 residues. V was trimmed by 8 bases and J by 6 bases, leaving 14 bases between them. The CDR3 loop reads CASGETFGEQYF. DNA of the CDR3: TGTGCCAGCGGAGAGACGTTCGGCGAGCAGTACTTC.

At least ten counts were recorded for this clonotype. The chain couples TRBV29-1 to TRBJ1-2; D gene uncertain. Germline assignment: CDR1 SQVTM and CDR2 ANQGSEA. V lost 6 bases and J lost 0, with 14 bases in between. The CDR3 spans 14 residues. CDR3 protein: CSVVPEASNYGYTF. CDR3 DNA: TGCAGCGTCGTACCGGAGGCTTCTAACTATGGCTACACCTTC. The whole variable domain, filled in from reference TRBV29-1 and TRBJ1-2, reads SAVISQKPSRDICQRGTSLTIQCQVDSQVTMMFWYRQQPGQSLTLIATANQGSEATYESGFVIDKFPISRPNLTFSTLTVSNMSPEDSSIYLCSVVPEASNYGYTFGSGTRLTVV.